This T cell receptor beta chain emerged from a study of response to subunit inactivated influenza vaccine. This clonotype was picked up a small number of times. Using its own MiXCR run on the RT-PCR reads, TCRdb lists one record per CDR3 protein. The sample has hundreds of thousands of distinct CDR3 sequences, about 11% seen once. Trimming cost V 7 bases and J 3 bases; bases outside gene matches: 11. The CDR3 spans 16 residues. CDR1 is MNHEY, CDR2 SMNVEV, per germline (reference sequence). The same data also went into a second study, on T cells expressing NK-cell markers. That study adds: For TCR beta, cDNA was produced by 5'RACE template switching with UMIs. Just one sequenced donor of eight was HCMV-seronegative, while seven were seropositive.

This material consisted of PBMCs from blood, taken on the day of vaccination. V is TRBV27 and J is TRBJ2-7; 11 nucleotides align to TRBD1. This TCR was sampled from a man aged 45-65 years who received an inactivated influenza vaccine. CDR3 nucleotides: TGTGCCAGCACGTACGGGACCGGGACAGGGGGCTACGAGCAGTACTTC. This gives the protein CASTYGTGTGGYEQYF.